This T cell receptor (beta chain) was found in a study of blood T cell repertoires in COVID-19. The CDR3 runs 18 residues. Trimming at V came to 4 bases and at J to 1 base, leaving 10 bases not matched to a gene. Germline CDR1 reads SGHTA; CDR2 reads FQGTGA. Measured with immunoSEQ multiplex PCR; TCRdb has only the in-frame clones, and not every one. The data contain 60,000 to 80,000 clones, around 84% of them singletons. The chain employs TRBV7-3 and TRBJ2-3, with 11 bases that match TRBD2. This sequence originates from a man between 65 and 85 years old with acute or convalescent COVID-19. Sequenced: peripheral blood. The CDR3, as DNA: TGTGCCAGCAGCTCTACCCCGGGACTAGCGGACGGCACAGATACGCAGTATTTT. This codes for CASSSTPGLADGTDTQYF.